What follows are 7 T cell receptor beta chains derived from one specimen sequenced in a study of blood T cell repertoires in COVID-19. Method: immunoSEQ multiplex PCR; TCRdb's copy keeps in-frame clones and lacks some. The top ten clones hold 12% of a sample with about 120,000 clones, about four fifths of them seen once. Sequencing was carried out using peripheral blood. The receptors come from a human donor in a cohort sampled during active COVID-19.

The chain employs TRBV6-5 and TRBJ2-1, with 12 bases matching TRBD2. Germline CDR1 and CDR2: MNHEY and SVGAGI. The CDR3 length is 15 residues. V shed 7 bases and J 6 bases; nucleotides not matched to a gene: 7. The CDR3 sequence: CASIPSGGAGNEQFF. CDR3 in DNA: TGTGCCAGCATCCCTAGCGGGGGGGCCGGCAATGAGCAGTTCTTC.

This clone was seen only once. The rearrangement joins TRBV3-1 (or the pseudogene TRBV3-2) to TRBJ2-7, with D maybe TRBD1 (6 bases). V lost 2 bases and J 12 bases, leaving 17 bases between the germline ends. The CDR3 has 13 amino acids. Looked up from germline, CDR1 is LGHDT and CDR2 is YNNKEL (reference sequence). The CDR3 protein is CASSQKGVETGYF. The CDR3 DNA reads TGTGCCAGCAGCCAAAAGGGGGTGGAGACGGGGTACTTC.

The V call is TRBV2, the J call TRBJ2-1; D might be TRBD2 (6 bases). CDR1 is SNHLY and CDR2 is FYNNEI in the germline V gene. This CDR3 comprises 16 residues. V lost 7 bases and J lost 0, with 16 bases in between. CDR3 nucleotides: TGTGCCAGCACCCCTAGGCGGGGCCTCTCCTACAATGAGCAGTTCTTC. This gives the protein CASTPRRGLSYNEQFF.

The V gene is TRBV2, the J gene TRBJ1-2; D is undetermined. This CDR3 has 13 amino acids. Germline V CDR1 and CDR2: SNHLY, FYNNEI. The ends were cut back, 4 bases at V and 5 bases at J, with 11 bases in the middle. CDR3 residues: CASSGGDEYGYTF. In nucleotides, the CDR3 is TGTGCCAGCAGTGGCGGGGATGAATATGGCTACACCTTC.

The V gene is TRBV7-2, the J gene TRBJ2-5, with D maybe TRBD2 (7 bases). Germline V gene data show CDR1 as SGHTA and CDR2 as FQGNSA. V was trimmed by 4 bases and J by 0 bases, leaving 15 bases between them. The CDR3 covers 16 residues. CDR3 sequence reads: CASSSVAGAYQETQYF. CDR3 in DNA: TGTGCCAGCAGCTCCGTGGCGGGGGCGTACCAAGAGACCCAGTACTTC.

The rearrangement links TRBV5-1 to TRBJ1-4, with D tentatively TRBD1 (6 bases). The V gene lost 4 bases and the J gene lost 7 bases, with 14 bases spanning the gap. The CDR3 extends over 14 amino acids. Germline-derived CDR1 and CDR2 are SGHRS and YFSETQ. CDR3 sequence: CASSPGVGGEKLFF. As DNA, the CDR3 is TGCGCCAGCAGCCCCGGGGTAGGGGGTGAAAAACTGTTTTTT.

The CDR3 is CASSPFELGNTIYF. In DNA form, the CDR3 reads TGTGCCAGCAGCCCCTTCGAGTTGGGAAACACCATATATTTT. The rearrangement links TRBV7-9 to TRBJ1-3; no reliable D call. Trimming removed 5 bases from V and 4 bases from J, with 12 bases in between. CDR1 SEHNR and CDR2 FQNEAQ come from the germline V gene (reference sequence). The CDR3 runs 14 residues.